The sequence of this TCR beta chain was determined in a study of blood T cell repertoires in COVID-19 (dated by TCRdb to 2018 to 2020). Broadly, across the study: Samples covering the acute and convalescent phases of COVID-19 were provided by collaborators in the United States, Italy and Spain. The material from the prospective study consisted of cDNA or gDNA derived from T cells, B-cell-depleted T cells, or PBMCs. Deeply sampled blood TCRbeta repertoires from subjects exposed to, actively infected with, or recovered from COVID-19 were included in the dataset. The repertoires were made available in a free public database intended to serve as a resource for research on the immune response to SARS-CoV-2. Samples were obtained from the ongoing ImmuneRACE study (first 160 participants) and from 1,254 subjects provided by 6 global collaborators. The sample metadata nearly always contained a de-identified subject ID, COVID-19 status, age in years and sex. HLA class I and class II types, where available, came from metadata supplied by the sample provider rather than from assay-based typing. Beyond this particular receptor, the publication reports: The quantity of clinical and demographic metadata differed by source and by participant and was supplied without curation.

Its CDR3 holds 13 amino acids, cysteine through phenylalanine. The kept DNA is CDR3 alone, 39 bases in frame from the first base. Per the germline V gene, SGHVS is the CDR1 and FQNEAQ is the CDR2. V lost 5 bases and J lost 9 bases, and the count of bases not matched to a germline gene is 7. Remarks on this clone: What antigen it recognizes has not been identified. Base qualities are not recorded, but no much larger clone differs from it by a single base.

Whole blood was collected in K2EDTA tubes by collaborating institutions according to the institutions' own protocols. For TCRbeta analysis, collaborators shipped samples as frozen whole blood, isolated PBMCs, or DNA extracted from either of those sample types. TCRbeta CDR3 regions were amplified from genomic DNA by means of the immunoSEQ Assay, a bias-controlled multiplex PCR. Turning to the authors' computational methods: Nucleated cell counts per sample were estimated from amplification of reference gene primers within the assay. To quantify the absolute abundance of each unique TCRbeta CDR3 rearrangement, sequence reads were collapsed and filtered. For each sample, productive Simpson clonality was calculated as the square root of Simpson's diversity index over productive rearrangements. In TCRdb, the immuneACCESS table is reduced to in-frame sequences with V and J assigned. These tables do not hold every clone; where another copy was compared, an unresolved V gene accounts for under half, and the others remain unexplained. Clone size and the V and J calls come from that table; the DNA yielded D and trimming. Across this sample there are 140,000 to 150,000 clones, with more than 75% seen only once. 10% to 15% of the sample is taken by the ten largest.

This TCR was sampled from a man aged 55 to 70 with active or convalescent COVID-19. Material for sequencing was peripheral blood. This chain is built from TRBV7-8 and TRBJ1-2; 9 central bases correspond to TRBD1. The CDR3 reads CASSRPGQGSYTF. The nucleotide sequence reads TGTGCCAGCAGCCGTCCGGGACAGGGAAGCTACACCTTC.